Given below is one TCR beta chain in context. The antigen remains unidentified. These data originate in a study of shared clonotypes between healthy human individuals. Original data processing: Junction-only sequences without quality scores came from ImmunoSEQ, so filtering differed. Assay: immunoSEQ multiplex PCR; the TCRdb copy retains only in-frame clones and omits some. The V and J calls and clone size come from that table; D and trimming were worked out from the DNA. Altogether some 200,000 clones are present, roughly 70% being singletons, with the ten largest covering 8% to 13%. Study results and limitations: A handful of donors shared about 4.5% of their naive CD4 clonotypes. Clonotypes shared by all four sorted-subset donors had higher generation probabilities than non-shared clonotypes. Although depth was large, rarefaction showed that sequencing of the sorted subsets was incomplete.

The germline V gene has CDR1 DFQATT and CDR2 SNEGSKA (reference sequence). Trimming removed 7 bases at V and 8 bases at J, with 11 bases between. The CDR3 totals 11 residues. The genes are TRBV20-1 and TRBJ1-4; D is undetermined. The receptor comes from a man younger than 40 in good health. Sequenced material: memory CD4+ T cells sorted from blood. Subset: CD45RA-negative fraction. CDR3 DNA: TGCAGTGTAGGAGAGAACGAAAAACTGTTTTTT. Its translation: CSVGENEKLFF.